What follows is one TCR beta chain and its context. Clones were sequenced by immunoSEQ multiplex PCR, and TCRdb holds only the in-frame ones, with some missing. The sample contains approximately 180,000 clones, roughly 90% of which appear only once. This sample stems from a study of blood T cell repertoires in COVID-19. The germline CDR1 and CDR2 sequences are KGHSH and LQKENI. The CDR3 has 13 amino acids. Trimming cost V 3 bases and J 5 bases, with 7 bases left between them. The chain links TRBV18 to TRBJ2-2; D might be TRBD2 (6 bases). The clonotype originates from a woman aged 45 to 65 with acute or convalescent COVID-19. Sequenced: peripheral blood. This CDR3 is CASSPRGTGELFF. The CDR3, as DNA: TGTGCCAGCTCACCTCGGGGGACCGGGGAGCTGTTTTTT. The entire variable domain, with the rest obtained from reference TRBV18 and TRBJ2-2, is as follows: NAGVMQNPRHLVRRRGQEARLRCSPMKGHSHVYWYRQLPEEGLKFMVYLQKENIIDESGMPKERFSAEFPKEGPSILRIQQVVRGDSAAYFCASSPRGTGELFFGEGSRLTVL.